A selection of T cell receptor beta chains follows, all from one sample in a study of T cells in localized non-small cell lung cancer. The protocol was immunoSEQ multiplex PCR, while the TCRdb copy is restricted to in-frame clones and leaves out a portion. The sample holds about 35,000 clones, about 91% seen once. The starting material was peripheral blood mononuclear cells, obtained before any cancer treatment. The receptors here all came from an older female donor with stage II lung adenocarcinoma. The CDR3 runs from the conserved cysteine through the conserved F or W. Fields, in order: CDR3 protein, CDR3 DNA, clone size, D gene, V gene, J gene. D genes are given only for firm matches. Size values are once, few and many counts, or a class for expanded clones, and some rows have none.

CDR3 protein: CASSLGVAGGTDTQYF; CDR3 DNA: TGTGCCAGCAGCTTGGGGGTCGCGGGGGGCACAGATACGCAGTATTTT; clone size: -; D gene: TRBD2; V gene: TRBV5-4; J gene: TRBJ2-3
CDR3 protein: CASSFGTSAEQYF; CDR3 DNA: TGTGCCAGCAGCTTCGGGACTAGCGCCGAGCAGTACTTC; clone size: few; D gene: TRBD2; V gene: TRBV7-8; J gene: TRBJ2-7
CDR3 protein: CASREGNNNEQFF; CDR3 DNA: TGTGCCAGTCGGGAGGGCAACAACAATGAGCAGTTCTTC; clone size: once; D gene: TRBD2; V gene: TRBV28; J gene: TRBJ2-1
CDR3 protein: CASSLLGTATEAFF; CDR3 DNA: TGCGCCAGCAGCTTGCTCGGGACAGCCACTGAAGCTTTCTTT; clone size: -; D gene: TRBD1; V gene: TRBV5-1; J gene: TRBJ1-1
CDR3 protein: CATKHGNYGYTF; CDR3 DNA: TGTGCCACCAAGCACGGAAACTATGGCTACACCTTC; clone size: -; D gene: -; V gene: TRBV19; J gene: TRBJ1-2
CDR3 protein: CASNSPGGQPQHF; CDR3 DNA: TGTGCCAGTAATTCGCCAGGTGGTCAGCCCCAGCATTTT; clone size: -; D gene: -; V gene: TRBV19; J gene: TRBJ1-5
CDR3 protein: CAWSAQTLRGTNYGYTF; CDR3 DNA: TGTGCCTGGAGTGCCCAGACACTCAGGGGTACTAACTATGGCTACACCTTC; clone size: -; D gene: -; V gene: TRBV30; J gene: TRBJ1-2
CDR3 protein: CASSNHPYNEQFF; CDR3 DNA: TGTGCCAGCTCGAACCATCCCTACAATGAGCAGTTCTTC; clone size: -; D gene: -; V gene: TRBV6-5; J gene: TRBJ2-1
CDR3 protein: CATARGSNEKLFF; CDR3 DNA: TGTGCCACCGCCAGGGGATCTAATGAAAAACTGTTTTTT; clone size: -; D gene: -; V gene: TRBV15; J gene: TRBJ1-4
CDR3 protein: CSVVIVTGSFGYTF; CDR3 DNA: TGCAGCGTTGTTATAGTAACAGGGTCGTTTGGCTACACCTTC; clone size: -; D gene: -; V gene: TRBV29-1; J gene: TRBJ1-2
CDR3 protein: CASSLTRKETQYF; CDR3 DNA: TGTGCCAGCAGCTTAACACGAAAAGAGACCCAGTACTTC; clone size: -; D gene: -; V gene: TRBV11-2; J gene: TRBJ2-5
CDR3 protein: CASSPRTSGSNEQFF; CDR3 DNA: TGTGCCAGCAGCCCCCGGACTAGCGGGAGCAATGAGCAGTTCTTC; clone size: -; D gene: TRBD2; V gene: TRBV7-2; J gene: TRBJ2-1
CDR3 protein: CASSYRRVHNEQFF; CDR3 DNA: TGTGCCAGCAGTTACCGGCGGGTGCATAATGAGCAGTTCTTC; clone size: -; D gene: -; V gene: TRBV6-5; J gene: TRBJ2-1
CDR3 protein: CASSIRGQEYNEQFF; CDR3 DNA: TGTGCCAGTAGTATTAGGGGGCAAGAATACAATGAGCAGTTCTTC; clone size: -; D gene: TRBD1; V gene: TRBV19; J gene: TRBJ2-1
CDR3 protein: CASRLKTSVTYF; CDR3 DNA: TGTGCCAGCAGGCTCAAGACTTCAGTCACGTACTTC; clone size: -; D gene: -; V gene: TRBV27; J gene: TRBJ2-5
CDR3 protein: CASSERGTNEKLFF; CDR3 DNA: TGTGCCAGCAGTGAAAGGGGAACTAATGAAAAACTGTTTTTT; clone size: -; D gene: -; V gene: TRBV6-1; J gene: TRBJ1-4
CDR3 protein: CASSPLKPLATNEKLFF; CDR3 DNA: TGCGCCAGCAGCCCACTAAAGCCCCTGGCAACTAATGAAAAACTGTTTTTT; clone size: -; D gene: -; V gene: TRBV4-1; J gene: TRBJ1-4
CDR3 protein: CASSSTQNYGYTF; CDR3 DNA: TGTGCCAGCAGCAGTACCCAAAACTATGGCTACACCTTC; clone size: -; D gene: -; V gene: TRBV25-1; J gene: TRBJ1-2
CDR3 protein: CASREPGANVLTF; CDR3 DNA: TGCGCCAGCAGGGAACCTGGGGCCAACGTCCTGACTTTC; clone size: once; D gene: -; V gene: TRBV5-1; J gene: TRBJ2-6
CDR3 protein: CASGLAGGLETQYF; CDR3 DNA: TGTGCCAGCGGACTAGCGGGGGGGCTGGAGACCCAGTACTTC; clone size: -; D gene: TRBD2; V gene: TRBV11-1; J gene: TRBJ2-5
CDR3 protein: CASSRTVNYEQYF; CDR3 DNA: TGTGCCAGCAGCCGGACTGTGAACTACGAGCAGTACTTC; clone size: -; D gene: -; V gene: TRBV7-2; J gene: TRBJ2-7
CDR3 protein: CSARELYEQYF; CDR3 DNA: TGCAGTGCTAGAGAGCTCTACGAGCAGTACTTC; clone size: once; D gene: -; V gene: TRBV20-1; J gene: TRBJ2-7
CDR3 protein: CASSPPGTFNRNEQFF; CDR3 DNA: TGTGCCAGCAGTCCCCCCGGGACTTTCAACCGGAATGAGCAGTTCTTC; clone size: -; D gene: -; V gene: TRBV7-2; J gene: TRBJ2-1
CDR3 protein: CASSLREGNEQFF; CDR3 DNA: TGTGCCAGCAGCTTACGGGAGGGCAATGAGCAGTTCTTC; clone size: -; D gene: TRBD2; V gene: TRBV11-3; J gene: TRBJ2-1
CDR3 protein: CASSLGQGGNEKLFF; CDR3 DNA: TGTGCCAGCAGCTTGGGGCAGGGAGGCAATGAAAAACTGTTTTTT; clone size: -; D gene: -; V gene: TRBV5-4; J gene: TRBJ1-4
CDR3 protein: CASSPQGEGANQPQHF; CDR3 DNA: TGTGCCAGCTCACCACAAGGGGAGGGGGCCAATCAGCCCCAGCATTTT; clone size: -; D gene: TRBD1; V gene: TRBV18; J gene: TRBJ1-5
CDR3 protein: CASSLAGALGYTF; CDR3 DNA: TGTGCCAGCAGCCTCGCAGGGGCGTTGGGCTACACCTTC; clone size: -; D gene: -; V gene: TRBV5-4; J gene: TRBJ1-2
CDR3 protein: CASSLGQGTGEQYF; CDR3 DNA: TGCGCCAGCAGCCTAGGACAGGGTACGGGCGAGCAGTACTTC; clone size: -; D gene: TRBD1; V gene: TRBV5-1; J gene: TRBJ2-7
CDR3 protein: CASSLEPGTDTQYF; CDR3 DNA: TGTGCCAGCAGCTTAGAGCCAGGGACAGATACGCAGTATTTT; clone size: -; D gene: -; V gene: TRBV7-2; J gene: TRBJ2-3
CDR3 protein: CAWSVARGPYEQYF; CDR3 DNA: TGTGCCTGGAGTGTAGCCAGGGGACCTTACGAGCAGTACTTC; clone size: few; D gene: -; V gene: TRBV30; J gene: TRBJ2-7